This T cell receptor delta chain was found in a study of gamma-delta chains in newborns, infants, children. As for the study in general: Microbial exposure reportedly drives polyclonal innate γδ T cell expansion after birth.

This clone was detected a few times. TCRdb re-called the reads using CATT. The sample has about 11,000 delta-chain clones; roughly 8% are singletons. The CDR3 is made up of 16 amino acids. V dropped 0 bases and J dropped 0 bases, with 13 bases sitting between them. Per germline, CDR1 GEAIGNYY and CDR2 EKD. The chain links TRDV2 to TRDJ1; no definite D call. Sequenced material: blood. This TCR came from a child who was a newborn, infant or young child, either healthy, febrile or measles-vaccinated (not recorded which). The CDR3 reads CACDTVGPAYTDKLIF. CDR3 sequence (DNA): TGTGCCTGTGACACCGTAGGGCCAGCTTACACCGATAAACTCATCTTT.